These T cell receptor beta chains were read from a single sample in a study of blood T cell repertoires in COVID-19. Generated by immunoSEQ multiplex PCR, the TCRdb table keeps only in-frame clones and is missing some. The sample includes a few hundred thousand clones, approximately 86% of them seen just once. Sequencing used peripheral blood. Receptors were obtained from a man between 18 and 29 years old with active or convalescent COVID-19. CDR3s include the opening cysteine and the closing phenylalanine or tryptophan. D genes are given only for firm matches. Clone sizes are given selectively: once, few, many, or a class where the clone is expanded.

14,TRBJ2-5,-,TRBV24-1,few,CATSGNRVGETQYF,TGTGCCACCAGTGGGAACAGGGTGGGGGAGACCCAGTACTTC
15,TRBJ1-2,TRBD1,TRBV28,-,CASSPGQGVIYGYTF,TGTGCCAGCAGCCCCGGACAGGGGGTTATCTATGGCTACACCTTC
15,TRBJ1-1,TRBD1,TRBV6-5,-,CASSYGTGVETEAFF,TGTGCCAGCAGTTACGGGACAGGGGTCGAGACTGAAGCTTTCTTT
13,TRBJ1-2,-,TRBV7-3,-,CASSPGDIYGYTF,TGTGCCAGCAGCCCCGGGGACATCTATGGCTACACCTTC
14,TRBJ2-3,-,TRBV19,once,CASSIRGKTDTQYF,TGTGCCAGTAGTATCAGGGGTAAAACAGATACGCAGTATTTT
14,TRBJ1-4,-,TRBV18,-,CASSPSIVEEKLFF,TGTGCCAGCTCACCCTCCATAGTTGAGGAAAAACTGTTTTTT
16,TRBJ1-6,-,TRBV28,-,CASSSTDSSYNSPLHF,TGTGCCAGCAGTTCCACGGACAGCTCCTATAATTCACCCCTCCACTTT
13,TRBJ1-2,-,TRBV7-9,-,CASSSGERYGYTF,TGTGCCAGCAGCTCCGGGGAGAGGTATGGCTACACCTTC
19,TRBJ2-3,TRBD2,TRBV29-1,-,CSVGTGTSGGLRPTDTQYF,TGCAGCGTTGGAACCGGGACTAGCGGGGGACTCCGTCCAACAGATACGCAGTATTTT
15,TRBJ2-7,-,TRBV30,-,CAWGRDGELSYEQYF,TGTGCCTGGGGGCGAGACGGGGAGCTCTCCTACGAGCAGTACTTC
10,TRBJ2-3,-,TRBV30,-,CAWAFYTQYF,TGTGCCTGGGCCTTTTATACGCAGTATTTT
14,TRBJ2-7,-,TRBV28,-,CASSQGQGYYEQYF,TGTGCCAGCAGTCAGGGGCAGGGATACTACGAGCAGTACTTC
17,TRBJ2-6,-,TRBV7-8,once,CASSSGYRSSGANVLTF,TGTGCCAGCAGCTCAGGTTACCGCAGCTCTGGGGCCAACGTCCTGACTTTC
19,TRBJ2-1,TRBD2,TRBV7-2,once,CASSLEGLAGHSSYNEQFF,TGTGCCAGCAGCTTAGAGGGACTAGCGGGCCACAGCTCCTACAATGAGCAGTTCTTC
15,TRBJ2-3,-,TRBV6-5,-,CASSYRGLSTDTQYF,TGTGCCAGCAGTTACCGGGGACTCAGCACAGATACGCAGTATTTT
14,TRBJ1-2,-,TRBV9,few,CASSVGGASYGYTF,TGTGCCAGCAGCGTTGGGGGCGCGAGCTATGGCTACACCTTC